Shown below are 24 T cell receptor beta chains from a single sample sequenced in a study of control samples from healthy donors and cancer patients. Assay used: immunoSEQ multiplex PCR; TCRdb lists only in-frame clones, some missing. This sample has approximately 170,000 clones; more than 90% occur once, and the top ten carry over 1.1%. Sequenced sample: blood. Source of these receptors: a man aged 25 to 40 in good health.

This clone was recorded only once. Other DNA sequences within the sample encode an identical CDR3. The chain links TRBV27 to TRBJ1-1; D remains unclear. The CDR3 runs 14 residues. Germline-derived CDR1 and CDR2 are MNHEY and SMNVEV (reference sequence). V lost 3 bases and J lost 5, with 13 bases in between. CDR3 DNA sequence: TGTGCCAGCAGTTTGGGAGGTCCGGGGACTGAAGCTTTCTTT. Translated, it gives CASSLGGPGTEAFF.

J is TRBJ2-5 and V is TRBV4-2, with 15 bases that match TRBD2. J lost 5 bases, V lost 3 bases, and 13 bases had no gene match. CDR3 size: 19 residues. Germline CDR1 LGHNA, CDR2 YNFKEQ. CDR3: CASSQGTRTSGGVRETQYF. CDR3 coding DNA: TGTGCCAGCAGCCAGGGGACCAGGACTAGCGGGGGGGTTCGTGAGACCCAGTACTTC.

The chain couples TRBV28 to TRBJ1-3; 7 bases are shared with TRBD1. The CDR3 has 18 residues. V shed 2 bases and J 3 bases; nucleotides not matched to a gene: 13. Per germline, CDR1 MDHEN and CDR2 SYDVKM. The CDR3 spells CASSLKGQYPLGGNTIYF. CDR3 in DNA: TGTGCCAGCAGTTTAAAGGGACAGTATCCTCTGGGTGGAAACACCATATATTTT.

The J gene is TRBJ1-1, the V gene TRBV24-1, with D possibly matching TRBD1 (5 bases). The CDR3 runs to 14 residues. The ends were cut back, 8 bases at V and 1 base at J, with 13 bases in the middle. Germline lookup yields CDR1 KGHDR and CDR2 SFDVKD. CDR3 sequence reads: CATTGGRGNTEAFF. The CDR3 DNA reads as TGTGCCACCACAGGAGGGAGGGGGAACACTGAAGCTTTCTTT.

V and J are TRBV12-5 and TRBJ2-7; TRBD1 matches 8 bases. Germline V lookup: CDR1 LGHNT, CDR2 FRNRAP. The V gene end was trimmed by 5 bases and the J gene end by 6 bases; junction bases not matched to a gene: 6. This CDR3 spans 13 amino acids. CDR3 protein: CASGLWTGREQYF. CDR3 bases: TGTGCTAGTGGTCTTTGGACAGGGCGCGAGCAGTACTTC.

This clone was counted between two and nine times. V gene TRBV4-1 combines with J gene TRBJ1-1; 8 positions match TRBD1. Germline loops: CDR1 MGHRA, CDR2 YSYEKL. The CDR3 sequence is 15 residues long. V shed 4 bases, J shed 3 bases, and the junction held 7 bases outside the gene matches. CDR3 in DNA: TGCGCCAGCAGCCCTGGGGACAGGTTGGACACTGAAGCTTTCTTT. This encodes CASSPGDRLDTEAFF.

This chain uses TRBV6-5 with TRBJ2-1; 8 bases align to TRBD1. The junction had 6 bases not matched to a gene; V was cut back by 6 bases and J by 8 bases. CDR1 MNHEY and CDR2 SVGAGI come from the germline V gene. CDR3 size: 13 residues. In nucleotides, the CDR3 is TGTGCCAGCAGCGGACAGGGACTCCATGAGCAGTTCTTC. It codes for CASSGQGLHEQFF.

The chain couples TRBV23-1 to TRBJ1-4, with a tentative D call TRBD1 (6 bases). TRBV23-1 is classed as an ORF, of uncertain function. The CDR3 is 18 residues long. V was pared by 0 bases and J by 0 bases, with 14 bases between. The CDR3 loop reads CASSQSWYRAATNEKLFF. In nucleotides, the CDR3 is TGCGCCAGCAGTCAATCTTGGTACAGGGCAGCAACTAATGAAAAACTGTTTTTT.

The rearrangement uses TRBV9 and TRBJ2-1, with TRBD1 matching over 9 bases. Looked up from germline, CDR1 is SGDLS and CDR2 is YYNGEE. The trim removed 4 bases at V and 3 bases at J, leaving 5 bases unmatched. The CDR3 totals 15 residues. Here the CDR3 reads CASSPTGQGYNEQFF. CDR3 coding DNA: TGTGCCAGCAGCCCCACGGGACAGGGCTACAATGAGCAGTTCTTC. The full variable domain, completed using reference TRBV9 and TRBJ2-1, is DSGVTQTPKHLITATGQRVTLRCSPRSGDLSVYWYQQSLDQGLQFLIQYYNGEERAKGNILERFSAQQFPDLHSELNLSSLELGDSALYFCASSPTGQGYNEQFFGPGTRLTVL.

The table lists this clone with a count of one. Germline is not matched at one junction end, which may reflect a read error. The V call is TRBV27, the J call TRBJ1-1; TRBD1 might be the D (6 bases). Germline V CDR1 and CDR2: MNHEY, SMNVEV (reference sequence). This CDR3 contains 12 residues. The CDR3 coding sequence is TGTGCCAGCAGTTGGGGGGGCGGCCTTATACACTTT. It translates to CASSWGGGLIHF.

The J gene is TRBJ1-2, the V gene TRBV18; D remains ambiguous. The germline V gene has CDR1 KGHSH and CDR2 LQKENI. V was pared by 1 base and J by 10 bases, with 10 bases between. The CDR3 covers 12 residues. The CDR3 reads CASSPQGGHYTF. In DNA form, the CDR3 reads TGTGCCAGCTCACCACAGGGCGGTCACTACACCTTC.

Relative to its sample, this clone is medium-sized. The gene calls are TRBV29-1 and TRBJ1-1, with 7 nucleotides matching TRBD1. Trimming at V came to 5 bases and at J to 2 bases, leaving 5 bases not matched to a gene. This CDR3 spans 13 amino acids. CDR1 and CDR2 from the germline V gene are SQVTM and ANQGSEA. The CDR3 loop is CSVIRDRNTEAFF. The CDR3, as DNA: TGCAGCGTTATCCGGGACAGAAACACTGAAGCTTTCTTT.

The chain employs TRBV30 and TRBJ2-3; no clear D. In germline, CDR1 is GTSNPN, CDR2 SVGIG (reference sequence). V was clipped by 1 base and J by 5 bases, with 13 bases between them. The CDR3 is 14 amino acids. CDR3 nucleotide sequence: TGTGCCTGGAGTGAAATGGTAGCTTTAGATACGCAGTATTTT. This encodes CAWSEMVALDTQYF.

This clone was detected once. The V call is TRBV11-3, the J call TRBJ2-1, with D uncertain. Germline CDR1 SGHNT, CDR2 YENEEA. The CDR3 consists of 15 residues. The germline V and J ends were trimmed by 0 bases and 0 bases, with 6 bases remaining between them. CDR3 sequence reads: CASSLEHTSYNEQFF. Written as DNA, the CDR3 is TGTGCCAGCAGCTTAGAACATACCTCCTACAATGAGCAGTTCTTC.

This clone appeared once. The V call is TRBV11-3, the J call TRBJ2-5; D unresolved. The V and J ends lost 2 bases and 2 bases respectively, with 6 bases between them. This CDR3 comprises 13 residues. Germline loops: CDR1 SGHNT, CDR2 YENEEA. DNA of the CDR3: TGTGCCAGCAGCTTATCCCAGCAAGAGACCCAGTACTTC. Amino acid sequence: CASSLSQQETQYF.

V usage is TRBV3-1 (or the pseudogene TRBV3-2) and J usage is TRBJ2-1, with 9 bases lining up with TRBD1. V lost 5 bases, J lost 4 bases, and 6 bases stayed unmatched. Germline CDR1 is LGHDT and CDR2 is YNNKEL (reference sequence). The CDR3 is made up of 15 amino acids. The CDR3 nucleotides are TGTGCCAGCAGCTACCCGGGACAGGGATACAATGAGCAGTTCTTC. Its translation: CASSYPGQGYNEQFF.

The rearrangement joins TRBV6-5 to TRBJ1-1, with a tentative D call TRBD1 (5 bases). From germline, CDR1 is MNHEY and CDR2 SVGAGI. The V end lost 7 bases, the J end lost 1 base, and 10 bases lay between the germline ends. The CDR3 runs 13 residues. The CDR3 nucleotides are TGTGCCAGCAACTGGGACCCGAACACTGAAGCTTTCTTT. As protein: CASNWDPNTEAFF.

The chain links TRBV5-4 to TRBJ1-2, with TRBD1 matching over 8 bases. Germline lookup yields CDR1 SGHNT and CDR2 YYREEE (reference sequence). This CDR3 contains 13 residues. The V and J ends lost 1 base and 7 bases, in that order; junction bases with no gene match: 3. CDR3 loop: CASSLQGAPGYTF. In DNA, the CDR3 is TGTGCCAGCAGCTTGCAGGGGGCGCCTGGCTACACCTTC.

The chain joins TRBV19 to TRBJ2-7; 10 bases match TRBD2. Trimming at V came to 2 bases and at J to 3 bases, leaving 4 bases not matched to a gene. The CDR3 is 15 amino acids. Germline-derived CDR1 and CDR2 are LNHDA and SQIVND (reference sequence). CDR3 DNA sequence: TGTGCCAGTAGTATATCTAGCGGGAGTGTCTACGAGCAGTACTTC. Translating gives CASSISSGSVYEQYF.

The genes are TRBV29-1 and TRBJ2-7; D is perhaps TRBD1 (6 bases). Looked up from germline, CDR1 is SQVTM and CDR2 is ANQGSEA. The CDR3 loop spans 13 amino acids. V shed 6 bases and J shed 4 bases, with 16 bases lying between them. The CDR3 loop reads CSVLASGAYEQYF. CDR3 in DNA: TGCAGCGTCTTGGCTTCAGGGGCGTACGAGCAGTACTTC.

The chain recombines TRBV27 with TRBJ1-1; D may be TRBD1 (5 bases). V was clipped by 4 bases and J by 5 bases, with 14 bases between them. Per the germline V gene, CDR1 is MNHEY and CDR2 is SMNVEV (reference sequence). The CDR3 contains 14 residues. This chain's CDR3 is CASSSQSQGTEAFF. DNA for the CDR3: TGTGCCAGCAGTTCACAGTCCCAGGGTACTGAAGCTTTCTTT.

The chain employs TRBV6-5 and TRBJ2-7, with 9 positions matching TRBD1. Germline values: CDR1 MNHEY, CDR2 SVGAGI. V shed 7 bases and J 5 bases; nucleotides not matched to a gene: 9. The CDR3 is 14 residues long. CDR3 loop: CASKPGQGKHEQYF. The CDR3 DNA follows: TGTGCCAGCAAGCCGGGACAGGGAAAACACGAGCAGTACTTC.

This chain uses TRBV19 with TRBJ1-2; the D gene is possibly TRBD1 (5 bases). The length of the CDR3 is 15 residues. V was pared by 7 bases and J by 0 bases, with 15 bases between. Germline CDR1 is LNHDA and CDR2 is SQIVND (reference sequence). The DNA of the CDR3 is TGTGCCAGTACTCGTTCAGGGTCGACTAACTATGGCTACACCTTC. It specifies CASTRSGSTNYGYTF.

In regard to this clone: The junction shows a germline mismatch at one end, possibly a read error. The CDR3 region is CASSYGSFNEQFF. The CDR3 DNA sequence: TGTGCCAGCAGTTACGGGTCCTTCAATGAGCAGTTCTTC. The chain couples TRBV6-5 to TRBJ2-1; no clear D. Germline V CDR1 and CDR2: MNHEY, SVGAGI. CDR3 size: 13 residues.